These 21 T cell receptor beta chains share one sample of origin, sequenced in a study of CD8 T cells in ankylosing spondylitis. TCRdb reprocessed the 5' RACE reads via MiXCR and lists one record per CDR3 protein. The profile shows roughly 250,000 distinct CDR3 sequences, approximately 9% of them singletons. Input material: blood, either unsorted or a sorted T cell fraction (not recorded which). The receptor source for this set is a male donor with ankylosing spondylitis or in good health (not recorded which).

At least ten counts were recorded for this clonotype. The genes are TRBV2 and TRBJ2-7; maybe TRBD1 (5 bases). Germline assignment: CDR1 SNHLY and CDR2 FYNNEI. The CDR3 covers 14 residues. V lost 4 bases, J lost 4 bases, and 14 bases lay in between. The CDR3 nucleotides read TGTGCCAGCAGTGTCGCCAGGGAATTTTACGAGCAGTACTTC. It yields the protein CASSVAREFYEQYF.

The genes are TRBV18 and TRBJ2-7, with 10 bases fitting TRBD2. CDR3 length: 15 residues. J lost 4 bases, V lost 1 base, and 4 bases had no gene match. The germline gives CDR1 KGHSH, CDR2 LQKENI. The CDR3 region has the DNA TGTGCCAGCTCACCACAACTAGCGGGACCGTACGAGCAGTACTTC. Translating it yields CASSPQLAGPYEQYF. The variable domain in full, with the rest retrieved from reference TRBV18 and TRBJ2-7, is NAGVMQNPRHLVRRRGQEARLRCSPMKGHSHVYWYRQLPEEGLKFMVYLQKENIIDESGMPKERFSAEFPKEGPSILRIQQVVRGDSAAYFCASSPQLAGPYEQYFGPGTRLTVT.

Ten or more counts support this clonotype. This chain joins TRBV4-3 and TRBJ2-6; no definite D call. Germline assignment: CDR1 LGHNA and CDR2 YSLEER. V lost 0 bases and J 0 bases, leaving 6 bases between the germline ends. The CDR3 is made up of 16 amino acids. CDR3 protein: CASSQDSSSGANVLTF. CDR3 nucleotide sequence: TGCGCCAGCAGCCAAGATTCAAGCTCTGGGGCCAACGTCCTGACTTTC.

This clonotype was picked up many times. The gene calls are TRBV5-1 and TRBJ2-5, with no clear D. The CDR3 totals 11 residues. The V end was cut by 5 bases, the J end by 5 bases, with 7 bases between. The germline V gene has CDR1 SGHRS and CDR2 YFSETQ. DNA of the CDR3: TGCGCCAGCAGAGAGTATGAGACCCAGTACTTC. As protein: CASREYETQYF.

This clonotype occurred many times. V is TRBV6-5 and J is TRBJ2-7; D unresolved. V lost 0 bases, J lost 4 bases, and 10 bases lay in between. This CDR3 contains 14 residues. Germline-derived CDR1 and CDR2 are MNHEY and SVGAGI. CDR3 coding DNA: TGTGCCAGCAGTTACTCCGGCAGTTTATACGAGCAGTACTTC. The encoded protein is CASSYSGSLYEQYF.

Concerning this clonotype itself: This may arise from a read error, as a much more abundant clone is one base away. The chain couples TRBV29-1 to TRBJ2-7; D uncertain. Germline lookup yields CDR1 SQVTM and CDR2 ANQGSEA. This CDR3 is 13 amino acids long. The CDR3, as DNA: TGCAGCGTGGCTTGGGGTGGGAACTACGGGCAGTACTTC. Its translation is CSVAWGGNYGQYF.

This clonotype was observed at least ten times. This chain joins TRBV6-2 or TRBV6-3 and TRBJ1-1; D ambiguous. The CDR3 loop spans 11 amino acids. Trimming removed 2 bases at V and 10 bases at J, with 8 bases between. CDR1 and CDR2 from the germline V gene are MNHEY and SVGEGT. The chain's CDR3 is CASSYAAGAFF. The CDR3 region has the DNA TGTGCCAGCAGTTACGCGGCGGGAGCTTTCTTT.

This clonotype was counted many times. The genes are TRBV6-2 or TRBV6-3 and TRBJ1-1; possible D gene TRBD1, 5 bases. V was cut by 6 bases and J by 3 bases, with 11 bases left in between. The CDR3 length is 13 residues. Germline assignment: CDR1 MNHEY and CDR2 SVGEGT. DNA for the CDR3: TGTGCCAGCAGGGACATCGGGCACACTGAAGCTTTCTTT. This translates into CASRDIGHTEAFF.

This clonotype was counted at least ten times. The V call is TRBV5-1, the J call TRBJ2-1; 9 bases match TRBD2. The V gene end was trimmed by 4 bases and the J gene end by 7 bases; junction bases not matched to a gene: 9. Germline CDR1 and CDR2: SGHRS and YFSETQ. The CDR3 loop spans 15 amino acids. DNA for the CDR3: TGCGCCAGCAGCGGACTTGGCGGGAGGGAGAATGAGCAGTTCTTC. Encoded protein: CASSGLGGRENEQFF.

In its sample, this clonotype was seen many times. The CDR3 spells CASSDGDRSKSYTF. DNA for the CDR3: TGCGCCAGCAGTGACGGGGACAGGTCTAAAAGCTACACCTTC. The chain links TRBV10-1 to TRBJ1-2; TRBD1 matches at 8 bases. Losses at the gene ends were 3 bases for V and 9 bases for J; bases not matched to a gene: 9. This CDR3 spans 14 amino acids. Germline CDR1 is WNHNN and CDR2 is SYGVQD (reference sequence).

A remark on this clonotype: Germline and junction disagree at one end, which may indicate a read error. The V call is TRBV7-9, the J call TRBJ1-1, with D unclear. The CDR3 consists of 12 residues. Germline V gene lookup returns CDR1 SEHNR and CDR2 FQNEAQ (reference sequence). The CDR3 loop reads CASSPGPLLALF. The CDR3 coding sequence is TGTGCCAGCAGCCCCGGGCCCCTACTTGCTTTATTT.

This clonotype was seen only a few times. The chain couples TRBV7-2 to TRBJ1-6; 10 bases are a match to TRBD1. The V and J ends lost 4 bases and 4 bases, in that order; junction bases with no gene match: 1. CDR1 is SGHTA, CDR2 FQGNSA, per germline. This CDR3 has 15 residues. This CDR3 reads CASSWDRGYNSPLHF. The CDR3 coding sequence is TGTGCCAGCAGCTGGGACAGGGGTTATAATTCACCCCTCCACTTT.

The chain's CDR3 is CASSSQGSSTGELFF. CDR3 nucleotide sequence: TGTGCCAGCAGCAGTCAGGGGTCTAGCACCGGGGAGCTGTTTTTT. The chain couples TRBV7-3 to TRBJ2-2; tentatively, D is TRBD1 (6 bases). The V gene's germline CDR1 is SGHTA and CDR2 FQGTGA. CDR3 length equals 15 residues. V was cut by 5 bases and J by 4 bases, with 14 bases left in between.

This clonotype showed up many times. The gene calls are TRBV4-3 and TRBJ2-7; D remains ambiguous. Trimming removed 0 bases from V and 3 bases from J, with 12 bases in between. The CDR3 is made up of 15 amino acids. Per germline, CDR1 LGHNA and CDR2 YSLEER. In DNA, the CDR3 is TGCGCCAGCAGCCAAGATCGAGACACCGACTACGAGCAGTACTTC. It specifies CASSQDRDTDYEQYF.

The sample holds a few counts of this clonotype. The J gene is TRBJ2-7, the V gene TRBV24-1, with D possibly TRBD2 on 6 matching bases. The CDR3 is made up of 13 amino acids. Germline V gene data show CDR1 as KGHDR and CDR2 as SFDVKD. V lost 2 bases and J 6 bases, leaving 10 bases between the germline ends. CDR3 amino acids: CATSDSRGGEQYF. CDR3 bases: TGTGCCACCAGTGATTCCCGGGGAGGCGAGCAGTACTTC.

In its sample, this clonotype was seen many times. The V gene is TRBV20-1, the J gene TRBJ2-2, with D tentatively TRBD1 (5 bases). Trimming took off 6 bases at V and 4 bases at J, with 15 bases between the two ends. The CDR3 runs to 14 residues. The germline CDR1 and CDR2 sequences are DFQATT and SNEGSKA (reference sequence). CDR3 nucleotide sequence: TGCAGTGCAGAGGACATAAGGAGCACCGGGGAGCTGTTTTTT. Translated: CSAEDIRSTGELFF.

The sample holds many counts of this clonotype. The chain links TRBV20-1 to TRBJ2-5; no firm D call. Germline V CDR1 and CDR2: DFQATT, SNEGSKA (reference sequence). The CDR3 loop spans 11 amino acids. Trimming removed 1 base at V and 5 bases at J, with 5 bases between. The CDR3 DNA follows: TGCAGTGCTAGAGTTGCGGAGACCCAGTACTTC. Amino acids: CSARVAETQYF.

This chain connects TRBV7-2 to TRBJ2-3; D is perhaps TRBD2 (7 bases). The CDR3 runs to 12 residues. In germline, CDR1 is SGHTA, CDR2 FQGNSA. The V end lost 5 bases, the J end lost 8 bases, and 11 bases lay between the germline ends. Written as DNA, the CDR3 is TGTGCCAGCAGCCGGGGGGCGGGTACGCAGTATTTT. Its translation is CASSRGAGTQYF.

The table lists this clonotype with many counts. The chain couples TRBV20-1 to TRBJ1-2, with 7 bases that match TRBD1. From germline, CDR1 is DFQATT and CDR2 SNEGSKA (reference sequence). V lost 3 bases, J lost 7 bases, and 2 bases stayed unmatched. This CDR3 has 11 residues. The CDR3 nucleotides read TGCAGTGCTAGCTACAGGGGTGGCTACACCTTC. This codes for CSASYRGGYTF.

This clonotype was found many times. The CDR3 bases are TGTGCCAGTTGCGTAAGGGGAAACACCGGGGAGCTGTTTTTT. It specifies CASCVRGNTGELFF. The V and J genes are TRBV19 and TRBJ2-2; D may be TRBD1 (5 bases). Per the germline V gene, CDR1 is LNHDA and CDR2 is SQIVND (reference sequence). This CDR3 is 14 amino acids long. The V end was cut by 8 bases, the J end by 2 bases, with 12 bases between.

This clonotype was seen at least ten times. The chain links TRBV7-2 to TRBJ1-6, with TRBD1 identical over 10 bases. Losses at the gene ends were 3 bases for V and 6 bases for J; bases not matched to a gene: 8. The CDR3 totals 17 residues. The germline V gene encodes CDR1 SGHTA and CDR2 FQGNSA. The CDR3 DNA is TGTGCCAGCAGCTTTCCCCGGGACAGGGGACTTAATTCACCCCTCCACTTT. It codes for CASSFPRDRGLNSPLHF.